This T cell receptor (beta chain) was sequenced during a study of cytomegalovirus exposure and HLA in healthy donors. J lost 1 base, V lost 6 bases, and 4 bases had no gene match. CDR1 is SEHNR, CDR2 FQNEAQ, per germline (reference sequence). This CDR3 region has 15 residues. In the PCR, 60 Vbeta and 13 Jbeta primers were used. Sequencing used immunoSEQ multiplex PCR; TCRdb keeps in-frame clones, though not all of them. The repertoire holds about 140,000 clones, with 70% to 85% as singletons. This chain links TRBV7-9 with TRBJ1-5; TRBD1 matches 9 bases. This receptor was obtained from a man in his thirties or forties in good health and CMV-seropositive. The specimen was PBMCs. Here the CDR3 DNA reads TGTGCCAGCAGTACAGGGGGCAAGAGCAATCAGCCCCAGCATTTT. This translates into CASSTGGKSNQPQHF.